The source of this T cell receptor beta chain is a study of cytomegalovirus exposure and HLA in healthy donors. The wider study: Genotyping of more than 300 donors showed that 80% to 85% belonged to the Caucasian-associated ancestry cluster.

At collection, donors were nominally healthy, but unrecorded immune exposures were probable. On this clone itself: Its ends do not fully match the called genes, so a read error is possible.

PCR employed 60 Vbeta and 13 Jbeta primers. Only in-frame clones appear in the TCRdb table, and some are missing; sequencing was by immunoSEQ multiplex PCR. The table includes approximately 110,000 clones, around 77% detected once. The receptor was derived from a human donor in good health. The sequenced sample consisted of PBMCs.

DNA of the CDR3: TGTTCCAGCGGATCCCGAGGGGGACGGAAGGGCCAAGAGACCCAGTACTTC. It yields the protein CSSGSRGGRKGQETQYF. This chain connects TRBV7-9 to TRBJ2-5; weak D call: TRBD1 (6 bases). Per the germline V gene, CDR1 is SEHNR and CDR2 is FQNEAQ (reference sequence). The CDR3 spans 17 residues.